The clone carrying this T cell receptor (beta chain) was detected only a few times. Antigen specificity is unknown. Sample barcodes and UMIs were carried by the TCR alpha and TCR beta cDNA libraries that 5'RACE generated with constant-segment primers. MiXCR, applied by TCRdb to the 5' RACE reads, yields one record per CDR3 protein. The sample records approximately 300,000 distinct CDR3 sequences, more than 15% being singletons. This entry is derived from a study of T-cell memory formation after mild COVID-19. Findings and caveats of the study: Clones that contracted from day 15 to 85 had balanced CD4/CD8; later expanders were CD4+ biased. Cross-reactive memory seemingly joined, as some responding clones were found in pre-infection memory.

The V gene's germline CDR1 is SGHRS and CDR2 YFSETQ. V was clipped by 0 bases and J by 4 bases, with 11 bases between them. This CDR3 spans 16 amino acids. The origin of this receptor is a man aged 18 to 29 who had mild COVID-19 (a few samples of this study predate the infection). Cell type and time point are not known. Specimen: PBMCs or a T cell subset sorted from them (not recorded which). V usage is TRBV5-1 and J usage is TRBJ2-6; D call uncertain. The CDR3 nucleotides are TGCGCCAGCAGCTTGGCTGTGCTCCTCGGGGCCAACGTCCTGACTTTC. Amino acids: CASSLAVLLGANVLTF.